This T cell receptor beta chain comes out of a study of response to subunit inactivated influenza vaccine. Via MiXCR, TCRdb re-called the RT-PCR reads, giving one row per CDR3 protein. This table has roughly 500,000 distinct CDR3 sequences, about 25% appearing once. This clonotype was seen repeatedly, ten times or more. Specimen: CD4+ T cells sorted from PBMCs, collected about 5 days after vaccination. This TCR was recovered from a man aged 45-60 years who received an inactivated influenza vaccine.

The chain's CDR3 is CSVNLDTQRLYF. The CDR3 nucleotides read TGCAGCGTCAACTTGGACACGCAACGTCTATATTTT. This chain uses TRBV29-1 with TRBJ1-3; D is perhaps TRBD1 (5 bases). V shed 6 bases and J shed 14 bases, with 20 bases lying between them. The CDR3 spans 12 residues. Per germline, CDR1 SQVTM and CDR2 ANQGSEA. Complete variable domain (other parts from reference TRBV29-1 and TRBJ1-3): SAVISQKPSRDICQRGTSLTIQCQVDSQVTMMFWYRQQPGQSLTLIATANQGSEATYESGFVIDKFPISRPNLTFSTLTVSNMSPEDSSIYLCSVNLDTQRLYFGEGSWLTVV.